The sequence of this T cell receptor beta chain was determined in a study of T cell responses to AZD1222 COVID-19 vaccine. Notes on the study in general: White British ancestry dominated among donors, who included more females, and clonal diversity was possibly underestimated.

The CDR3 loop spans 14 amino acids. Trimming pared 0 bases from V and 7 bases from J, leaving 13 bases between. Germline CDR1 and CDR2: SGHRS and YFSETQ. In the case of this clone: No antigen is known for it.

Using immunoSEQ multiplex PCR, the repertoire was profiled, and TCRdb retains in-frame clones only, with some absent. In the table there are roughly 180,000 clones, 91% of which are singletons. This specimen was peripheral blood, taken on day 0 of AZD1222 vaccination. The chain links TRBV5-1 to TRBJ2-5; D not resolved. The receptor's source is an adult in good health. CDR3: CASSLGPGDGTQYF. The CDR3 DNA sequence: TGCGCCAGCAGCTTGGGGCCCGGAGATGGGACCCAGTACTTC.